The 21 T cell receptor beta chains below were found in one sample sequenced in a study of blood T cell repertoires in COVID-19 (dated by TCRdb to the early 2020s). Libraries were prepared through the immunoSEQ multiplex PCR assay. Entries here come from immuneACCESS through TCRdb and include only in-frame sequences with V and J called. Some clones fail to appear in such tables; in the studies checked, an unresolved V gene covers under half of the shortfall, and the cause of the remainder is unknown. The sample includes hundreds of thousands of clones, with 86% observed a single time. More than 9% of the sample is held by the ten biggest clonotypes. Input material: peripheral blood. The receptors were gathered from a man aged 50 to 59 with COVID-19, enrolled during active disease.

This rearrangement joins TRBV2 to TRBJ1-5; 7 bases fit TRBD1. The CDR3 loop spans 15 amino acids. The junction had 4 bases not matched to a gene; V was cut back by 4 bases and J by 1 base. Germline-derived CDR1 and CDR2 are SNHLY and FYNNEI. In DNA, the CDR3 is TGTGCCAGCAGTGGACAGGGTTTCAGCAATCAGCCCCAGCATTTT. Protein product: CASSGQGFSNQPQHF.

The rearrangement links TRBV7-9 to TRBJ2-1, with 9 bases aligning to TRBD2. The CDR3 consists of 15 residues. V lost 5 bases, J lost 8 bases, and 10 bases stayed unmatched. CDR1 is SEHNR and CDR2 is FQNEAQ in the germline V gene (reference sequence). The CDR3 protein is CASSPELLAGDEQFF. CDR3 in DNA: TGTGCCAGCAGCCCCGAGCTCTTAGCGGGAGATGAGCAGTTCTTC. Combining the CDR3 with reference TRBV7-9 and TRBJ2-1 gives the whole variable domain DTGVSQNPRHKITKRGQNVTFRCDPISEHNRLYWYRQTLGQGPEFLTYFQNEAQLEKSRLLSDRFSAERPKGSFSTLEIQRTEQGDSAMYLCASSPELLAGDEQFFGPGTRLTVL.

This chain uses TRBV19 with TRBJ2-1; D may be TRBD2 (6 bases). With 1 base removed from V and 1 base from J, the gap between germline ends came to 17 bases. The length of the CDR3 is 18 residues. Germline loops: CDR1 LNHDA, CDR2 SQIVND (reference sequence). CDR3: CASSIVGSVGGSYNEQFF. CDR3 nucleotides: TGTGCCAGTAGTATAGTCGGTAGCGTTGGGGGGTCCTACAATGAGCAGTTCTTC.

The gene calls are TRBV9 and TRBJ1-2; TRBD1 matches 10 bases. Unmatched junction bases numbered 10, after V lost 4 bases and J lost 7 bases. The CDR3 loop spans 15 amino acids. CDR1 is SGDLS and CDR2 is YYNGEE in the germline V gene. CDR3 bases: TGTGCCAGCAGCTTTTCGACAGGGGGCCAGGGTGGCTACACCTTC. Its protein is CASSFSTGGQGGYTF.

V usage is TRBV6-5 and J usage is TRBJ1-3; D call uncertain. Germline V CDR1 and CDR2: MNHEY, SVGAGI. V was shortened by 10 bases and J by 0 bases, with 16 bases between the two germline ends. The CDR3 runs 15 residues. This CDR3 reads CATSSSYASGNTIYF. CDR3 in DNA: TGTGCCACCTCAAGCTCGTACGCCTCTGGAAACACCATATATTTT.

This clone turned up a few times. In DNA form, the CDR3 reads TGTGCCAGCAGCCAACAGAGAGGGGGCGAGCAGTACTTC. Protein sequence: CASSQQRGGEQYF. V usage is TRBV3-1 (or the pseudogene TRBV3-2) and J usage is TRBJ2-7, with D tentatively TRBD1 (6 bases). Per germline, CDR1 LGHDT and CDR2 YNNKEL (reference sequence). Trimming took off 2 bases at V and 6 bases at J, with 11 bases between the two ends. CDR3 length: 13 amino acids.

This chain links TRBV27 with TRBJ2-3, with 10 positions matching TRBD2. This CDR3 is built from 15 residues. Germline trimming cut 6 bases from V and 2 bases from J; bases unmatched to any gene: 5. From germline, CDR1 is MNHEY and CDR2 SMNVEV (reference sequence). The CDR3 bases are TGTGCCAGCAGGCTAGCGGGGGTCTCCACAGATACGCAGTATTTT. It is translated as CASRLAGVSTDTQYF.

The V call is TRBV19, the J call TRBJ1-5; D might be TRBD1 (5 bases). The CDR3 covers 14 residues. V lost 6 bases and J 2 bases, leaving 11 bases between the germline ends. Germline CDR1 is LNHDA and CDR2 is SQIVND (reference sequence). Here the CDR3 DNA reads TGTGCCAGTAGCTCCGGGGGAGGCAATCAGCCCCAGCATTTT. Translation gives CASSSGGGNQPQHF.

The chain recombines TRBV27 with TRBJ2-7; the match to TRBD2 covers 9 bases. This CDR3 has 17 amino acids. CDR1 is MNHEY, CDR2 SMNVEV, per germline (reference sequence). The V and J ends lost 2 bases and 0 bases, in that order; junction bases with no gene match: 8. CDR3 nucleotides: TGTGCCAGCAGTTTAAGGACTAGCGAACGGGGCTCCTACGAGCAGTACTTC. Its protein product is CASSLRTSERGSYEQYF.

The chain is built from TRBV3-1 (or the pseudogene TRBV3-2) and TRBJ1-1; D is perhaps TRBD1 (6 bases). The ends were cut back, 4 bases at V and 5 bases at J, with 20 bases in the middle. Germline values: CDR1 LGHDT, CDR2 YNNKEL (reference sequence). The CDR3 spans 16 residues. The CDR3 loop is CASSPARGGARTEAFF. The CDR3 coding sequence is TGTGCCAGCAGCCCAGCCCGGGGGGGGGCAAGAACTGAAGCTTTCTTT.

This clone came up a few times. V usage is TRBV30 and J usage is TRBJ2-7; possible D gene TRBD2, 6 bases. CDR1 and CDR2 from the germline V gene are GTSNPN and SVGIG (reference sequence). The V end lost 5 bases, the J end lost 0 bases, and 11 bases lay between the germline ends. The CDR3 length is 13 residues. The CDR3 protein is CAWGDFLSYEQYF. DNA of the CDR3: TGTGCCTGGGGGGACTTCCTCTCCTACGAGCAGTACTTC.

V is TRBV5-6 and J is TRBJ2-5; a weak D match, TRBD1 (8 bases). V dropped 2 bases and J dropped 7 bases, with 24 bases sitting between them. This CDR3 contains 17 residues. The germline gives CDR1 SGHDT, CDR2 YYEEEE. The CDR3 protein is CASSLGQGGKAYVTQYF. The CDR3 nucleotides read TGTGCCAGCAGCTTAGGACAGGGAGGGAAGGCGTATGTGACCCAGTACTTC.

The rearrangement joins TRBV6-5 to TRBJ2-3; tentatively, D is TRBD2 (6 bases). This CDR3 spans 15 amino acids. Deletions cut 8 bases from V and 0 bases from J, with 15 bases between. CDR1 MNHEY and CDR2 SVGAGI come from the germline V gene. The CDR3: CASRNSGHSTDTQYF. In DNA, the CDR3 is TGTGCCAGCCGGAATAGCGGACATAGCACAGATACGCAGTATTTT.

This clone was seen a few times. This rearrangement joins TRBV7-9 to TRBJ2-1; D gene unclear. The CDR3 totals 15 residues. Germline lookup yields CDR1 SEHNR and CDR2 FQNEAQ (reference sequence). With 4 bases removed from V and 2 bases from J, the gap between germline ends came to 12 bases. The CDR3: CASSSVKTAYNEQFF. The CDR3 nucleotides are TGTGCCAGCAGCTCAGTAAAAACAGCCTACAATGAGCAGTTCTTC.

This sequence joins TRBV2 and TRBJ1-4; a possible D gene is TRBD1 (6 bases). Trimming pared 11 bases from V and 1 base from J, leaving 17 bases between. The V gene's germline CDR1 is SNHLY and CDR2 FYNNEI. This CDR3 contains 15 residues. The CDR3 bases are TGTGCCGTCGGAGGACAGCACCAAACTAATGAAAAACTGTTTTTT. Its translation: CAVGGQHQTNEKLFF.

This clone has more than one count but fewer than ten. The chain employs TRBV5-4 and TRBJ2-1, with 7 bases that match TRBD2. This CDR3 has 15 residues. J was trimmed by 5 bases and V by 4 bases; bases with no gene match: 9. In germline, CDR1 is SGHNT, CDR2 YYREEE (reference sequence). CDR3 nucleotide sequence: TGTGCCAGCAGCCCCCCAGCGGGGAAAAACAATGAGCAGTTCTTC. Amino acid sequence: CASSPPAGKNNEQFF.

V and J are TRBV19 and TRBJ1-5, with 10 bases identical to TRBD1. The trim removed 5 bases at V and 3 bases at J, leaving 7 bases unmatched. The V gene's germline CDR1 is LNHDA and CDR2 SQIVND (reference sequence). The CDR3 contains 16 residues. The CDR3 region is CASSYLDRGLNQPQHF. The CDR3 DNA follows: TGTGCCAGTAGTTACTTAGACAGGGGGCTCAATCAGCCCCAGCATTTT.

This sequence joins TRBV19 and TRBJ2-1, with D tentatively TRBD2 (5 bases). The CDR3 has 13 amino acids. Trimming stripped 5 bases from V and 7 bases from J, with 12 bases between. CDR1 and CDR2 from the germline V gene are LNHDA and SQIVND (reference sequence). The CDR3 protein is CASSPGVYNEQFF. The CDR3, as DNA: TGTGCCAGTAGTCCCGGGGTATATAATGAGCAGTTCTTC.

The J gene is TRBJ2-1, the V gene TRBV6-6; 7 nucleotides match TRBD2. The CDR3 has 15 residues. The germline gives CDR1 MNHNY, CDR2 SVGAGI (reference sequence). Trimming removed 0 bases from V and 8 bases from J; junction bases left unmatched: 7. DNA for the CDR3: TGTGCCAGCAGTTACTCGCGCGGGGGAGCAGATGAGCAGTTCTTC. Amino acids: CASSYSRGGADEQFF.

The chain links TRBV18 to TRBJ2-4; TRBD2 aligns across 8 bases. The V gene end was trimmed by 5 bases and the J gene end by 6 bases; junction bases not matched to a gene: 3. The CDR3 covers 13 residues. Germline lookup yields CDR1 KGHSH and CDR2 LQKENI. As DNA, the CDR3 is TGTGCCAGCTCATCGGCGGGAGGAAACATTCAGTACTTC. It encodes CASSSAGGNIQYF.

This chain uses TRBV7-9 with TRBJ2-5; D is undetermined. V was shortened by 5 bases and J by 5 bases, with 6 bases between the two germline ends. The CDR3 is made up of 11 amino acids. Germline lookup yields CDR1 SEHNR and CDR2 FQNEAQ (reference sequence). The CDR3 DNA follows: TGTGCCAGCAGCCCCTCGGAGACCCAGTACTTC. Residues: CASSPSETQYF.